These 18 T cell receptor beta chains were all obtained from the same sample, sequenced in a study of post-analysis software for immune sequencing data. No antigen has been identified for these receptors. Whole-study findings and limits: When patients were compared with controls, a handful of TRBV segments were more frequent, TRBV5-6, TRBV5-1 and TRBV20-1 among them.

Unique molecular identifiers were built into the TCR beta cDNA libraries. From the PCR reads, TCRdb called clonotypes with MiXCR, one entry per CDR3 protein. The profile shows 350,000 to 500,000 distinct CDR3 sequences, about 39% of them singletons. Sequences were obtained from blood. These receptor sequences come from a girl aged 2-15 years with multiple sclerosis.

The chain employs TRBV6-5 and TRBJ2-5; tentatively, D is TRBD2 (5 bases). The CDR3 runs 14 residues. Germline values: CDR1 MNHEY, CDR2 SVGAGI. The germline V and J ends were trimmed by 2 bases and 4 bases, with 11 bases remaining between them. In DNA, the CDR3 is TGTGCCAGCAGTTACGAGGGCTTGGGAGAGACCCAGTACTTC. Amino acid sequence: CASSYEGLGETQYF.

The chain employs TRBV7-8 and TRBJ2-7, with 7 bases aligning to TRBD1. Losses at the gene ends were 5 bases for V and 7 bases for J; bases not matched to a gene: 11. Germline lookup yields CDR1 SGHVS and CDR2 FQNEAQ. The CDR3 extends over 14 amino acids. CDR3 loop: CASSILEGGWEQYF. As DNA, the CDR3 is TGTGCCAGCAGCATCCTCGAAGGGGGCTGGGAGCAGTACTTC.

CDR3 nucleotide sequence: TGTGCCAGCAGCGCGGGACTAGCGGGGGGCAATGAGCAGTATTTT. This encodes CASSAGLAGGNEQYF. V gene TRBV7-2 combines with J gene TRBJ2-3; TRBD2 matches at 15 bases. V lost 5 bases, J lost 11 bases, and 8 bases stayed unmatched. There are 15 residues in the CDR3. Per germline, CDR1 SGHTA and CDR2 FQGNSA.

In this sample, this clonotype turned up a few times. The genes are TRBV5-1 and TRBJ1-1; unclear D gene. Trimming stripped 0 bases from V and 8 bases from J, with 14 bases between. The CDR3 has 14 residues. From germline, CDR1 is SGHRS and CDR2 YFSETQ. The CDR3 DNA reads as TGCGCCAGCAGCTTGGAGGCGGGGTCCCCCGAAGCTTTCTTT. Its translation: CASSLEAGSPEAFF.

The chain combines TRBV19 with TRBJ2-7; TRBD2 agrees at 10 bases. Matching the DNA end better, TRBJ2-5 makes the J call doubtful. From germline, CDR1 is LNHDA and CDR2 SQIVND (reference sequence). The CDR3 extends over 15 amino acids. The CDR3 loop is CASSWASGGKETQYF. CDR3 bases: TGTGCCAGTAGTTGGGCTAGCGGGGGAAAAGAGACCCAGTACTTC.

Only a few counts were recorded for this clonotype. Compared with germline, one end of the junction differs, possibly owing to a read error. The chain recombines TRBV7-7 with TRBJ1-5, with D perhaps matching TRBD1 (5 bases). The CDR3 is 18 amino acids. Germline CDR1 SSHAT, CDR2 FNYEAQ (reference sequence). CDR3 amino acids: CASSSKGSRWDSNQPQHF. CDR3 in DNA: TGTGCTAGCAGCTCCAAGGGGTCCCGCTGGGATAGCAATCAGCCCCAGCATTTT. The full variable domain, with the rest looked up from reference TRBV7-7 and TRBJ1-5, is GAGVSQSPRYKVTKRGQDVTLRCDPISSHATLYWYQQALGQGPEFLTYFNYEAQPDKSGLPSDRFSAERPEGSISTLTIQRTEQRDSAMYRCASSSKGSRWDSNQPQHFGDGTRLSIL.

This rearrangement joins TRBV6-1 to TRBJ2-3; TRBD2 aligns across 9 bases. The CDR3 covers 15 residues. V was pared by 6 bases and J by 4 bases, with 8 bases of the junction left unmatched. Per germline, CDR1 MNHNS and CDR2 SASEGT. The CDR3 DNA reads TGTGCCAGCAGAGCCCCGGGACTAGCATCAGATACGCAGTATTTT. Translation gives CASRAPGLASDTQYF.

A few counts support this clonotype. V and J are TRBV5-1 and TRBJ2-5, with 8 positions matching TRBD1. J gave up 5 bases and V 2 bases, and 2 bases lay outside the gene matches. The V gene's germline CDR1 is SGHRS and CDR2 YFSETQ. The CDR3 runs to 13 residues. The CDR3 reads CASSFRTGETQYF. The CDR3 nucleotides are TGCGCCAGCAGCTTTCGGACAGGGGAGACCCAGTACTTC.

V is TRBV5-1 and J is TRBJ1-2; D is uncertain. CDR1 SGHRS and CDR2 YFSETQ come from the germline V gene. This CDR3 comprises 14 residues. Trimming removed 0 bases from V and 6 bases from J, with 12 bases in between. The DNA of the CDR3 is TGCGCCAGCAGCTTGGATGTGACCCCAGATGGCTACACCTTC. It codes for CASSLDVTPDGYTF.

A few counts support this clonotype. This chain links TRBV20-1 with TRBJ1-2; 8 nucleotides line up with TRBD1. Germline V gives CDR1 DFQATT, CDR2 SNEGSKA (reference sequence). V trimming: 0 bases; J trimming: 4 bases; junction bases outside the gene matches: 10. CDR3 size: 16 residues. CDR3 sequence (DNA): TGCAGTGCTAGAGATCGAAGTCAGGGGGCAGGCTATGGCTACACCTTC. The encoded protein is CSARDRSQGAGYGYTF.

This clonotype has only a few counts. The chain couples TRBV28 to TRBJ2-5, with TRBD2 matching 7 bases. The germline CDR1 and CDR2 sequences are MDHEN and SYDVKM. The CDR3 runs to 16 residues. Germline trimming cut 6 bases from V and 1 base from J; bases unmatched to any gene: 11. DNA of the CDR3: TGTGCCAGCAGAGTTCGTTGGGAGGGATCCCAAGAGACCCAGTACTTC. Protein product: CASRVRWEGSQETQYF.

In its sample, this clonotype was seen a few times. The gene calls are TRBV10-1 and TRBJ2-5; D assignment may be TRBD1 or TRBD2 (5 bases each). This CDR3 contains 14 residues. With 3 bases removed from V and 5 bases from J, the gap between germline ends came to 13 bases. Germline V lookup: CDR1 WNHNN, CDR2 SYGVQD (reference sequence). The CDR3 coding sequence is TGCGCCAGCAGTGATGGGACCAAAAGGGAGACCCAGTACTTC. Amino acid sequence: CASSDGTKRETQYF.

The chain carries TRBV6-5 and TRBJ2-1, with 13 nucleotides matching TRBD2. This CDR3 contains 17 residues. V lost 2 bases and J lost 7; bases outside the gene matches: 8. Germline-derived CDR1 and CDR2 are MNHEY and SVGAGI. The CDR3 loop is CASSYLPKGLAGNEQFF. For the CDR3, the DNA is TGTGCCAGCAGTTACCTCCCGAAGGGACTAGCGGGGAATGAGCAGTTCTTC.

This chain links TRBV5-1 with TRBJ2-5; weak D call: TRBD1 (5 bases). The J call may be in error: the DNA end matches TRBJ2-7 better. Germline lookup yields CDR1 SGHRS and CDR2 YFSETQ. The CDR3 is made up of 15 amino acids. CDR3 coding DNA: TGCGCCAGCAGCTTGGATGACAGCTCACCCTACGAGCAGTACTTC. This encodes CASSLDDSSPYEQYF.

The genes are TRBV27 and TRBJ1-2, with D possibly TRBD1 on 6 matching bases. With 2 bases removed from V and 7 bases from J, the gap between germline ends came to 11 bases. There are 13 residues in the CDR3. Germline CDR1 is MNHEY and CDR2 is SMNVEV (reference sequence). The CDR3 DNA sequence: TGTGCCAGCAGTTTACTACAGGGAGGTGGCTACACCTTC. Translation: CASSLLQGGGYTF.

The rearrangement uses TRBV3-1 and TRBJ1-5; possible D gene TRBD1, 5 bases. The CDR3 spans 13 residues. CDR1 and CDR2 (germline): LGHDT, YNNKEL (reference sequence). The V end lost 0 bases, the J end lost 10 bases, and 10 bases lay between the germline ends. The CDR3 sequence is CASSQDTGAPQHF. In DNA, the CDR3 is TGTGCCAGCAGCCAAGATACCGGGGCACCCCAGCATTTT.

This clonotype has a handful of counts. At one boundary the junction diverges from the germline segment, which might be a read error. This chain connects TRBV20-1 to TRBJ2-7; 10 bases are shared with TRBD2. The CDR3 loop spans 11 amino acids. CDR1 is DFQATT, CDR2 SNEGSKA, per germline (reference sequence). The chain's CDR3 is CSTSGVSGQYF. DNA of the CDR3: TGCAGTACTAGCGGGGTGTCCGGGCAGTACTTC.

This rearrangement joins TRBV5-6 to TRBJ2-3, with D possibly being TRBD1 (5 bases). Trimming took 4 bases from V and 1 from J, leaving 10 bases between them. Germline V gives CDR1 SGHDT, CDR2 YYEEEE. There are 14 residues in the CDR3. The CDR3 sequence: CASSVGRGTDTQYF. CDR3 bases: TGTGCCAGCAGCGTAGGCAGGGGCACAGATACGCAGTATTTT.